Given below is one T cell receptor beta chain in context. This record belongs to a study of blood T cell repertoires in COVID-19. The wider study: The analysed material was cDNA or gDNA that came from T cells, B-cell-depleted T cells, or PBMCs.

The study recruited people aged about 18 to 95 years across around 24 US areas. Participants classified as exposed had met a COVID-19 case within 2 weeks before study entry. From germline, CDR1 is LNHDA and CDR2 SQIVND (reference sequence). V lost 5 bases to trimming and J lost 0 bases; unmatched junction nucleotides: 12. The CDR3 is 17 residues long. The assay was immunoSEQ multiplex PCR, and TCRdb's table has in-frame clones only and misses some. Among about 150,000 clones listed, 84% were seen once. Input material: PBMCs or T cells enriched from blood (not recorded which). The chain has TRBV19 and TRBJ1-2, with TRBD1 matching 7 bases. This TCR was recovered from a woman aged 50 to 60 who had been exposed to COVID-19. CDR3 protein: CASSPENLDRPNYGYTF. In DNA, the CDR3 is TGTGCCAGTAGTCCCGAAAATCTGGACAGGCCTAACTATGGCTACACCTTC.